This T cell receptor (beta chain) was sequenced for a study of cytomegalovirus exposure and HLA in healthy donors. The method was immunoSEQ multiplex PCR; TCRdb's version includes in-frame clones alone and lacks a portion of them. This table has some 88,000 clones, approximately 96% appearing once. Sequenced sample: PBMCs. This receptor was identified in a man younger than 35 in good health and CMV-seronegative.

The CDR3 is CASNSNRLSYEQYF. The CDR3, as DNA: TGTGCCAGCAATTCCAACAGACTATCCTACGAGCAGTACTTC. The rearrangement uses TRBV28 and TRBJ2-7; possibly TRBD2 for D (5 bases). The CDR3 covers 14 residues. V dropped 7 bases and J dropped 1 base, with 14 bases sitting between them. The V gene's germline CDR1 is MDHEN and CDR2 SYDVKM.